Here is one T cell receptor beta chain with its context. Its matching antigen is unknown. This specimen comes from a study of cytomegalovirus exposure and HLA in healthy donors. Study-level results: Most of the CMV-associated TCR beta chains (in a later analysis) appeared to be HLA-restricted.

This PCR relied on a set of 60 Vbeta primers and 13 Jbeta primers. Per the study methods: As a later analysis found, there were around 86 million unique TCR beta chains, of which roughly 11 million were shared. Data came from immunoSEQ multiplex PCR; TCRdb stores just in-frame clones and leaves some out. D and trimming come from the DNA, and the V and J calls and clone size come from that table. Of around 120,000 clones in the sample, 80% were seen once. Nominal health characterized the donors when sampled, though unrecorded immune exposures were likely. In germline, CDR1 is LNHDA, CDR2 SQIVND (reference sequence). V dropped 8 bases and J dropped 2; count of bases not matched to a gene: 6. The CDR3 has 15 amino acids.

The gene calls are TRBV19 and TRBJ2-3; TRBD2 aligns across 11 bases. Sequences were obtained from PBMCs. The origin of this receptor is a man aged 25-40 years in good health and CMV-seronegative. Written as DNA, the CDR3 is TGTGCCAGTGCTGGGACTAGCGGTTACACAGATACGCAGTATTTT. It codes for CASAGTSGYTDTQYF.